One T cell receptor (beta chain) is described in this entry. Trimming took 0 bases from V and 2 from J; bases not matched to a gene: 2. The CDR3 spans 16 residues. Germline CDR1 SGHTA, CDR2 FQGNSA. Generated by immunoSEQ multiplex PCR, the TCRdb table keeps only in-frame clones and is missing some. The sample lists 4,000 to 5,000 clones; 97% were seen once. This sample is part of a study of naive CD8 T cells in extremely preterm neonates. Cord blood came from elective full-term cesareans at 37-41 weeks without labor or membrane rupture. Pregnancies with fetal demise were excluded. Per sample, roughly 17,000 to 110,000 naive CD8+ cells were sorted.

This TCR was recovered from a newborn in good health. Specimen: naive CD8+ T cells from cord blood. V and J are TRBV7-2 and TRBJ2-5, with 11 positions matching TRBD2. The CDR3 DNA reads as TGTGCCAGCAGCTTAGCGGTAGCGGGGGGGCAAGAGACCCAGTACTTC. Translated: CASSLAVAGGQETQYF. The full variable domain, in which reference TRBV7-2 and TRBJ2-5 provide the parts outside the CDR3, is GAGVSQSPSNKVTEKGKDVELRCDPISGHTALYWYRQSLGQGLEFLIYFQGNSAPDKSGLPSDRFSAERTGGSVSTLTIQRTQQEDSAVYLCASSLAVAGGQETQYFGPGTRLLVL.